The sequence of this T cell receptor (beta chain) was determined in a study of Ad26.COV2.S vaccination and SARS-CoV-2 variants. Whole-study results and caveats: After vaccination, reports described spike-specific CD8+ and CD4+ T cell responses as showing substantial breadth. Quantification of TCR breadth and depth may have yielded underestimates of total T cell responses. Vaccine and placebo groups showed comparable non-spike TCR breadth.

Concerning this clone itself: No antigen is known for it.

V was cut by 5 bases and J by 9 bases, with 17 bases left in between. This CDR3 spans 14 amino acids. The V gene's germline CDR1 is WSHSY and CDR2 SAAADI. Produced via immunoSEQ multiplex PCR; TCRdb's table is partial and in-frame only. The profile shows just over 350,000 clones, about 91% of them singletons. The material was peripheral blood, obtained after recovery from COVID-19. The sequence derives from a human donor who had recovered from COVID-19. This chain uses TRBV10-2 with TRBJ2-1; no reliable D call. CDR3 sequence: CASSSGSLPFEQFF. Written as DNA, the CDR3 is TGCGCCAGCAGTTCCGGGTCCCTACCCTTTGAGCAGTTCTTC.